This T cell receptor (beta chain) was profiled in a study of metastatic and nonmetastatic thyroid tumors. Turning to the study itself: Repertoire data that came from the blood and tumor or nodule tissue of malignant and benign thyroid patients were compared.

Notes on the study in general: Compared with benign nodules, malignant thyroid tumors were reported to have significantly higher TCR beta diversity in both blood and tumor.

Sample share makes this clone medium-sized. What it binds is unknown. TCRdb redid the clone calls on the PCR reads using MiXCR. In the table there are 20,000 to 25,000 clones, roughly 15% of which are singletons. CDR1 is SNHLY and CDR2 is FYNNEI in the germline V gene. With 6 bases clipped from V and 4 bases from J, the junction kept 8 bases outside the gene matches. This CDR3 spans 14 amino acids. Before thyroid surgery, none of the patients had received any treatment. J is TRBJ1-1 and V is TRBV2, with 7 positions matching TRBD1. Material: tumor tissue. The receptor's source is a female donor with papillary thyroid cancer or a benign thyroid nodule (not recorded which). Some clones in this sample may be carry-over from other donors' samples. CDR3 nucleotides: TGTGCCAGCAGGGACAGGTCGGGCGCCACTGAAGCTTTCTTT. Residues: CASRDRSGATEAFF.